This entry features one TCR beta chain sequence. Its antigen is still unknown. The data were obtained in a study of human T cells and chemical hapten exposure. Study-wide findings and caveats: Patch test score rose with PT1 expanded TCR count, significant at thresholds 8, 16 and 32, not 4.

Time point specified: patch test 2, 6 weeks after DPC sensitization. Sample treatment: therapeutic diphenylcyclopropenone sensitization with weekly scalp DPC. Every patch test was put on after a blood sample was taken. Participating donors were patients with alopecia, aged 18 to 70 years, considered appropriate candidates for DPC. The CDR3 sequence is 13 residues long. V lost 0 bases, J lost 7 bases, and 10 bases lay in between. Germline V gene lookup returns CDR1 SGHRS and CDR2 YFSETQ. From the RACE reads, TCRdb called clonotypes with MiXCR, one entry per CDR3 protein. The sample includes about 70,000 distinct CDR3 sequences, around 8.8% of them seen just once.

The receptor's source is a woman aged 50 to 60 with alopecia areata. Some clones in this sample may be carry-over from other donors' samples. The sequenced sample was whole blood, obtained in connection with sensitization to the hapten diphenylcyclopropenone (DPC). The rearrangement uses TRBV5-1 and TRBJ2-5; unclear D gene. CDR3 loop: CASSLDSDTTQYF. The CDR3 DNA reads TGCGCCAGCAGCTTGGACAGCGACACGACCCAGTACTTC.